This TCR beta chain originates from a study of blood T cells in healthy people across ages (dated by TCRdb to the mid-2010s). A note on the overall study: In model experiments, template switching captured roughly one uniquely barcoded TCR beta cDNA molecule for every two T cells. For two donors (one aged 18 to 29 and one aged 80 or older), the study analyzed two additional independent replicas of 1 million unique cDNA reads from the same blood draw. To avoid experimental bias, donors of different ages were randomly spread across the sequencing lanes. Four age groups were formed from the donors: young (average roughly 15 years), middle-aged (around 39), aged (under 70) and long-lived (more than 75). The study measured age-related changes in TCR beta repertoire diversity using deep sequencing normalized with unique cDNA molecular identifiers.

The donors were roughly 38 Caucasian individuals from Russia, aged roughly 6 to 90 years, who were systemically healthy. Each donor gave 8 to 10 milliliters of peripheral blood, drawn into EDTA-treated Vacutainer tubes. PBMCs were isolated by Ficoll-Paque density-gradient centrifugation, with at least 6.5 million obtained per sample. Trizol reagent was used to extract total RNA from the PBMCs, yielding at least 5.5 micrograms per sample. For every donor, flow cytometry on a PBMC aliquot measured the percentage of naive CD45RAhigh/CD27high T cells. Study-level results and caveats: Because the CMV infection status of the donors was unknown, age-related changes in expanded clonotypes may potentially have been confounded. Conclusive comparison of naive and antigen-experienced compartments was prevented by the profiling of bulk unsorted PBMCs. Estimates of total diversity based on one million sequenced T cells were regarded as lower bounds and as underestimates. Observed TCR beta diversity correlated strongly with the percentage of naive T cells measured by flow cytometry. Observed TCR beta diversity per million T cells fell roughly linearly with age, and a significant reduction was already apparent by age approximately 41. Compared with the aged group, the long-lived group had more naive CD4+ T cells, fewer expanded clones and increased TCR diversity, a pattern suggesting age selection.

This clonotype was counted between two and nine times. The antigen it binds to is not known. The input lacks base qualities; no much larger clone sits a single base away. Receptor libraries were prepared by 5' RACE. The data were produced on an Illumina HiSeq 2500. A second 7 to 11 cycle PCR used a sample-barcoded 5' primer and a J-beta primer mix. A template-switch 5' adaptor carrying 12 random nucleotides introduced a unique molecular identifier onto each TCR beta cDNA molecule. Each sample yielded at least 3 million CDR3-containing paired-end reads. All of the RNA was converted into first-strand cDNA using the Mint cDNA synthesis kit, with a TRBC-specific oligonucleotide serving as the primer. After uracil-DNA glycosylase treatment, a first 18-cycle PCR used universal primers M1SS and BC2_uni_R on all cDNA. The study's processing was this. For normalization, 1 million high-quality reads, each with a distinct molecular identifier, were randomly selected from each sample. Instead of being binned into consensus sequences, reads that shared molecular identifiers were thrown out. MiTCR, with a Q25 quality threshold and the strictest error-elimination algorithm, was used for CDR3 identification, clonotype clustering and error correction. Lower-bound total TCR beta diversity was estimated with a nonparametric unseen species model using Euler transformation. TCRdb passed the public sequencing reads through fastp at Q25 and MiXCR, retaining productive beta sequences. Every distinct CDR3 protein forms one entry, paired with its most common genes and DNA. These V and J calls are TCRdb output, not the study's own analysis. The sample includes 1.5 million or so distinct CDR3 sequences, with roughly 40% observed a single time. The ten largest clones take up 6.5% to 10% of the sample.

The germline V gene sets CDR1 to MGHRA and CDR2 to YSYEKL. From the cysteine through the phenylalanine, the CDR3 covers 12 amino acids. The read is trimmed to its CDR3 DNA, 36 bases read in frame from base 1. V and J lose 1 base and 8 bases, and a span of 8 bases separates them. The sample was blood. This clonotype was obtained from a woman aged 18-29 years in good health. The sequence links TRBV4-1 to TRBJ1-2; no D gene can be assigned with confidence. At the DNA level, the sequence is TGCGCCAGCAGCCAAGGGACTGACGGCTACACCTTC. It translates to CASSQGTDGYTF.